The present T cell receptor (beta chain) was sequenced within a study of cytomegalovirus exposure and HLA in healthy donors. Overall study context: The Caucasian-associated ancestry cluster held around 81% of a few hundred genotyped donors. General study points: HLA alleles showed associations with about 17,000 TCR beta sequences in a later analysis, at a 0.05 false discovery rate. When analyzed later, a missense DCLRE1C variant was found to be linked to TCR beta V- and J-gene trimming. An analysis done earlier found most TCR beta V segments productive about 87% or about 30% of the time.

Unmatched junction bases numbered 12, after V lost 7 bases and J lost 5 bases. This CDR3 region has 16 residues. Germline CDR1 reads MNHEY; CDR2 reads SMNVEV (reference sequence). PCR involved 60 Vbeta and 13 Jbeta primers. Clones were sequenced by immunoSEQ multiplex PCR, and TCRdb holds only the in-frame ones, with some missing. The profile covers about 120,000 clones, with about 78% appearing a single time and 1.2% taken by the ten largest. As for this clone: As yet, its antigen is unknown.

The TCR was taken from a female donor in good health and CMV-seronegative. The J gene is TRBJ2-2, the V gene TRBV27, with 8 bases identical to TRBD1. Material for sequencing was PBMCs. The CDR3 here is CASTHRGTGGTGELFF. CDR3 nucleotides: TGTGCCAGCACCCATCGTGGGACAGGTGGGACCGGGGAGCTGTTTTTT.